This is a list of T cell receptor beta chains from one sample in a study of blood T cell repertoires in COVID-19. The assay was immunoSEQ multiplex PCR, and TCRdb's table has in-frame clones only and misses some. The table lists around 94,000 clones, around 84% of them singletons. Sequenced: peripheral blood. The receptors were gathered from a man aged 45-60 years with active or convalescent COVID-19. The CDR3 runs from the conserved cysteine through the conserved F or W. The order of the fields is V gene, D gene, clone size, J gene, CDR3 DNA, CDR3 protein. A D gene is named only where the DNA matches it firmly. Rows give clone size only sometimes, using once, few, many, or a class for an expanded clone.

>TRBV15|-|-|TRBJ1-3
TGTGCCACCAGCAGAGTGGGGGAGGAAAACACCATATATTTT
CATSRVGEENTIYF
>TRBV14|TRBD1|-|TRBJ1-2
TGTGCCAGCAGGAAACCGGGACAGGGAGATGGCTACACCTTC
CASRKPGQGDGYTF
>TRBV29-1|TRBD1|-|TRBJ1-1
TGCAGCGTTACAGGGGATACTGAAGCTTTCTTT
CSVTGDTEAFF
>TRBV10-3|TRBD1|-|TRBJ1-4
TGTGCCATCAGTTACGACAGGGGGCAAGAAAAACTGTTTTTT
CAISYDRGQEKLFF
>TRBV19|TRBD2|-|TRBJ2-1
TGTGCCAGTAGTATCGGCAGCGGGGGGCTCTCCTACAATGAGCAGTTCTTC
CASSIGSGGLSYNEQFF
>TRBV7-8|TRBD1|-|TRBJ1-4
TGTGCCAGCAGCTTAGCAGGGGACAGGGTTGAAAAACTGTTTTTT
CASSLAGDRVEKLFF
>TRBV4-3|-|few|TRBJ2-7
TGCGCCAGCAGCCAAGCGGTCTTCTCCTACGAGCAGTACTTC
CASSQAVFSYEQYF
>TRBV28|-|-|TRBJ1-5
TGTGCCAGCACTTTGTGGGAGCAGCCCCAGCATTTT
CASTLWEQPQHF
>TRBV11-2|-|-|TRBJ1-6
TGTGCCAGCAGGTCGGACAGTTTCTATAATTCACCCCTCCACTTT
CASRSDSFYNSPLHF
>TRBV7-9|-|-|TRBJ1-1
TGTGCCAGCAGCTTAGAAGTCAGGGGTACTGAAGCTTTCTTT
CASSLEVRGTEAFF
>TRBV7-8|-|once|TRBJ1-1
TGTGCCAGCAGCTTAGCGGAGGGCACTGAAGCTTTCTTT
CASSLAEGTEAFF
>TRBV19|TRBD1|-|TRBJ2-5
TGTGCCAGTAGTGCAACAGGGGGAGAGACCCAGTACTTC
CASSATGGETQYF
>TRBV28|TRBD2|-|TRBJ2-1
TGTGCCAGCCGTGAGTGGAAGGCGGGGGGCAGGAGCTCCTACAATGAGCAGTTCTTC
CASREWKAGGRSSYNEQFF
>TRBV14|TRBD1|few|TRBJ1-5
TGTGCCAGCAGCCAACAGGGGGAGGCCCAGCATTTT
CASSQQGEAQHF
>TRBV5-4|-|-|TRBJ2-3
TGTGCCAGCAGCCTTTCGACAGCTAGCACAGATACGCAGTATTTT
CASSLSTASTDTQYF
>TRBV28|TRBD1|-|TRBJ1-2
TGTGCCAGCAGGGCCGGGACAGGGATTCATGGCTACACCTTC
CASRAGTGIHGYTF
>TRBV3-1/TRBV3-2|TRBD2|few|TRBJ2-5
TGTGCCAGCAGCCCACCCCTGGGGACTAGCGGGCCGGGGACCCAGTACTTC
CASSPPLGTSGPGTQYF
>TRBV10-1|TRBD2|-|TRBJ2-3
TGCGCCAGCAGTGAGTCTAGCGGGGGAGGCACAGATACGCAGTATTTT
CASSESSGGGTDTQYF
>TRBV5-1|-|once|TRBJ2-5
TGCGCCAGCAGCTCTGGGGCCAGGGCCGAGACCCAGTACTTC
CASSSGARAETQYF
>TRBV4-1|-|-|TRBJ2-7
TGCGCCAGCAGCCAAGTAGAGGGTTGGACGGAGCAGTACTTC
CASSQVEGWTEQYF
>TRBV18|-|-|TRBJ1-2
TGTGCCAGCTCACCATCCGGGTATGATGGCTACACCTTC
CASSPSGYDGYTF
>TRBV19|-|once|TRBJ1-1
TGTGCCATCAAGGGGGGATTGGAGGGGCGGGAGACTGAAGCTTTCTTT
CAIKGGLEGRETEAFF
>TRBV7-8|TRBD2|-|TRBJ2-3
TGTGCCAGCAGCCTCCCTAGCGGGCTGACAGATACGCAGTATTTT
CASSLPSGLTDTQYF